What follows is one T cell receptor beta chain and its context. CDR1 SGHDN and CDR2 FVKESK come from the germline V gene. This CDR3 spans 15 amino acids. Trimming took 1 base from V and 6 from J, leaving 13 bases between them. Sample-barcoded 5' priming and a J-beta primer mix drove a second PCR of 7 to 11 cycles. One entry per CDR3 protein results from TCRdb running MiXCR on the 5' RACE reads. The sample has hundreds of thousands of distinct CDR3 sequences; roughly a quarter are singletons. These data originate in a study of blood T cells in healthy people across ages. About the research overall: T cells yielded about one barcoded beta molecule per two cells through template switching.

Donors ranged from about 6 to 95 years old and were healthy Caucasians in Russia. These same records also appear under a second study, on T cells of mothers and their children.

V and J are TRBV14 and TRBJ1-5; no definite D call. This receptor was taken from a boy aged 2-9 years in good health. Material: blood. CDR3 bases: TGTGCCAGCAGCCAAGCCAACGGCGGACGTCAGCCCCAGCATTTT. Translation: CASSQANGGRQPQHF.